A selection of T cell receptor beta chains follows, all from one sample in a study of blood T cell repertoires in COVID-19. Generated by immunoSEQ multiplex PCR, the TCRdb table keeps only in-frame clones and is missing some. Of about 400,000 clones listed, roughly 90% are singletons. What was sequenced was PBMCs or T cells enriched from blood (not recorded which). The receptors shown here come from a woman aged 25 to 39 who had recovered from COVID-19. Each CDR3 is given with its conserved first and last residue. A D gene is named only where the DNA matches it firmly.

TRBJ2-7 TRBD1 TRBV19 TGTGCCAGTAGTATAGGGTCCGGGACAGTCTACGAGCAGTACTTC CASSIGSGTVYEQYF
TRBJ1-2 TRBD1 TRBV2 TGTGCCAGCAGGGACCCGGACAGGGCCGGCTACACCTTC CASRDPDRAGYTF
TRBJ1-3 TRBD1 TRBV11-2 TGTGCCAGCAGCCCGGGACAGATCTCTGGAAACACCATATATTTT CASSPGQISGNTIYF
TRBJ2-5 TRBD2 TRBV19 TGTGCCAGTAGTATCTTGGAAAGCGGGAGGGAGACCCAGTACTTC CASSILESGRETQYF
TRBJ1-5 TRBD1 TRBV7-3 TGTGCCAGCAGGAGCCCTGACAGGGTTAGTTGCAATCAGCCCCAGCATTTT CASRSPDRVSCNQPQHF
TRBJ2-3 TRBD2 TRBV28 TGTGCCAGCACACGAAGCGGGAGTCGTACAGATACGCAGTATTTT CASTRSGSRTDTQYF
TRBJ2-1 TRBD1 TRBV9 TGTGCCAGCAGCGAGGGACAGGGCCCCTTCAATGAGCAGTTCTTC CASSEGQGPFNEQFF
TRBJ1-4 - TRBV2 TGTGCCAGCTCCGAAGACAGACCAACAACTAATGAAAAACTGTTTTTT CASSEDRPTTNEKLFF
TRBJ1-1 - TRBV27 TGTGCCAGCAGTTTAGGAGGGGCTACGAACACTGAAGCTTTCTTT CASSLGGATNTEAFF
TRBJ1-1 TRBD1 TRBV19 TGTGCCAGTATTATGGACAGGTCATTCGGGAACACTGAAGCTTTCTTT CASIMDRSFGNTEAFF
TRBJ1-6 TRBD1 TRBV5-1 TGCGCCAGCAGCTTGGCCGGGACAGGGGCTTCACCCCTCCACTTT CASSLAGTGASPLHF